The TCR beta chain under discussion was sequenced for a study of post-analysis software for immune sequencing data (dated by TCRdb to the mid-2010s). Broadly, across the study: Relapsing-remitting, secondary progressive and progressive-relapsing multiple sclerosis were recorded as disease courses, and subtype annotation was lacking for some patients. The patient repertoires were compared against more than 10 previously published healthy control repertoires obtained from donors aged roughly 6 to 25 years. A subset of samples was prepared in parallel using single-end sample barcoding, then pooled and co-amplified after Illumina adapter ligation.

V is pared back by 3 bases and J by 0 bases, with 17 bases lying between the germline termini. Sequences SGDLS (CDR1) and YYNGEE (CDR2) are obtained from the germline V gene. Inclusive of the bounding cysteine and phenylalanine, the CDR3 is 17 residues long. This entry keeps only the CDR3 DNA: 51 bases, framed from base 1. Concerning this clonotype itself: It has no known antigen specificity. Per-base quality was not reported, and no clone a single base away is much larger than it.

General findings and caveats noted by the study authors: Patients showed significantly higher frequencies than controls for about 5 TRBV segments, among them TRBV5-6, TRBV5-1 and TRBV20-1. The multiple sclerosis patient group was slightly younger than the control group. Compared with controls, multiple sclerosis patients had significantly lower normalized Chao1 diversity, a finding suggesting substantial peripheral T-cell clonal expansion. Direct clustering with F measure showed strong co-clustering of samples prepared in the same batch, prompting a batch-effect correction.

To demonstrate the VDJtools post-analysis software, TCR beta repertoires were profiled from the peripheral blood of roughly 14 young patients with multiple sclerosis. The multiple sclerosis patients were children and adolescents between roughly 6 and 17 years of age. Libraries came from PCR. Data came from an Illumina HiSeq 2500. Unique molecular identifiers were incorporated into TCR beta cDNA libraries to reduce PCR and sequencing biases. Some 500,000 cDNA molecules were obtained per 1 to 10 million input T cells, so each molecule approximated one T cell. The patient libraries were prepared and sequenced using the same protocol as the earlier healthy control dataset. Within a given batch, samples were prepared together, multiplexed and sequenced on the same HiSeq lane. The original methods were these. MIGEC handled the raw barcoded reads, throwing out single-read molecular identifier groups before consensus assembly and CDR3 extraction. Clonotype tables were post-analysed with VDJtools, and diversity was normalized by down-sampling all datasets to the smallest sample size. In repertoire overlap clustering, CDR3 amino acid sequences, but not nucleotide sequences, were matched to correct batch-related cross-sample contamination. TCRdb ran its own pipeline on the public reads, namely fastp trimming at Q25 and MiXCR clone calling, and kept in-frame beta chains. Rows merge per CDR3 protein into single entries with the most common DNA and genes. In this record, the V and J calls reflect TCRdb's handling and not the investigators' own analysis. In all, the sample holds some 700,000 distinct CDR3 sequences, and 55% to 60% of those were seen once. The ten largest make up approximately 10% of the sample.

The receptor comes from a girl aged 2 to 9 with multiple sclerosis. The sequence links TRBV9 to TRBJ2-3; TRBD2 is possibly the D segment (6 matching bases). Specimen: blood. The CDR3 region reads CASSAGDLRPSTDTQYF. The nucleotides read TGTGCCAGCAGCGCGGGGGATCTCCGTCCCAGCACAGATACGCAGTATTTT.